What follows are 7 T cell receptor beta chains derived from one specimen sequenced in a study of shared clonotypes between healthy human individuals. Clones were read by immunoSEQ multiplex PCR, and TCRdb kept only the in-frame ones, dropping some. The profile shows around 2.1 million clones, almost 96% of them singletons. The sequencing sample was made of naive CD4+ T cells sorted from blood. Described subset: CD45RA+ positively selected. The origin of the receptors is a man between 18 and 29 years old in good health.

CDR3 nucleotide sequence: TGCGCCAGCAGCTTCGGGGCGTCAGGGGCCTATGGCTACACCTTC. As protein: CASSFGASGAYGYTF. This chain joins TRBV5-1 and TRBJ1-2, with D possibly matching TRBD1 (6 bases). This CDR3 has 15 residues. V was clipped by 2 bases and J by 4 bases, with 15 bases between them. Germline CDR1 is SGHRS and CDR2 is YFSETQ.

The genes are TRBV7-8 and TRBJ2-7; tentative D call: TRBD2 (7 bases). The ends were cut back, 1 base at V and 5 bases at J, with 18 bases in the middle. The CDR3 contains 16 residues. CDR1 is SGHVS, CDR2 FQNEAQ, per germline. The CDR3, as DNA: TGTGCCAGCAGCTTAGTAGGCGGGGGCCGGTTAGACGAGCAGTACTTC. Translating it yields CASSLVGGGRLDEQYF. Supplemented by reference TRBV7-8 and TRBJ2-7, the full variable domain reads GAGVSQSPRYKVAKRGQDVALRCDPISGHVSLFWYQQALGQGPEFLTYFQNEAQLDKSGLPSDRFFAERPEGSVSTLKIQRTQQEDSAVYLCASSLVGGGRLDEQYFGPGTRLTVT.

About this clone: In the same sample, other DNA sequences code for this CDR3. This chain joins TRBV10-3 and TRBJ2-5, with a weak D call TRBD2 (5 bases). The CDR3 runs 13 residues. Trimming pared 4 bases from V and 2 bases from J, leaving 8 bases between. Germline V gives CDR1 ENHRY, CDR2 SYGVKD. The CDR3 bases are TGTGCCATCAGTGGAACTAGTCAAGAGACCCAGTACTTC. It yields the protein CAISGTSQETQYF.

The chain combines TRBV27 with TRBJ2-1; 10 nucleotides agree with TRBD2. With V trimmed by 0 bases and J by 8 bases, 7 bases remained unmatched. The CDR3 length is 16 residues. The V gene's germline CDR1 is MNHEY and CDR2 SMNVEV (reference sequence). The CDR3: CASSLSSGGASHEQFF. The CDR3 nucleotides are TGTGCCAGCAGTTTATCGAGCGGGGGGGCCTCCCATGAGCAGTTCTTC.

As regards this clone: Other nucleotide sequences from this sample produce the same CDR3. V and J are TRBV6-5 and TRBJ2-2; D may correspond to TRBD1 or TRBD2 (5 bases each). This CDR3 is 14 amino acids long. Trimming removed 6 bases at V and 0 bases at J, with 8 bases between. Germline CDR1 and CDR2: MNHEY and SVGAGI. In DNA form, the CDR3 reads TGTGCCAGCAGAGGGACGGCGAACACCGGGGAGCTGTTTTTT. It encodes CASRGTANTGELFF.

This clone was picked up one time. This sequence joins TRBV10-3 and TRBJ2-1, with 12 bases fitting TRBD2. The J segment lost 9 bases and the V segment lost 4 bases, leaving 10 bases of the junction unmatched. Per germline, CDR1 ENHRY and CDR2 SYGVKD. The CDR3 has 16 amino acids. CDR3 protein: CAISVGQRTSGTEQFF. The DNA of the CDR3 is TGTGCCATCAGTGTTGGTCAAAGGACTAGCGGGACTGAGCAGTTCTTC.

The chain recombines TRBV5-4 with TRBJ2-7; tentative D call: TRBD1 (7 bases). Germline CDR1 and CDR2: SGHNT and YYREEE (reference sequence). Between the trimmed V and J ends, which lost 4 bases and 2 bases, there was a span of 13 bases. The CDR3 extends over 14 amino acids. CDR3 protein: CASSGGGTTYEQYF. CDR3 coding DNA: TGTGCCAGCAGCGGAGGGGGCACTACCTACGAGCAGTACTTC.